This T cell receptor (beta chain) was captured by sequencing in a study of blood T cell repertoires in COVID-19 (dated by TCRdb to the early 2020s). About the full investigation: Collaborator samples came from the United States, Italy and Spain and covered acute and convalescent phases of COVID-19. The material from the prospective study consisted of cDNA or gDNA derived from T cells, B-cell-depleted T cells, or PBMCs. Subjects who had been exposed to COVID-19, were actively infected with it, or had recovered from it provided the deeply sampled blood TCRbeta repertoires that made up the dataset. The repertoires were released in a freely available public database intended as a resource for research on the immune response to SARS-CoV-2. The samples were drawn from two sources: the first 160 participants of the ongoing ImmuneRACE study, and 1,200 or so subjects contributed by 6 global collaborators. A de-identified subject ID, COVID-19 status, age in years and sex were almost always included in the sample metadata. Where available, HLA class I and class II types were taken from metadata supplied by the sample provider and were not determined by assay-based typing.

The study at large found these results: Clinical and demographic metadata were provided uncurated, with the amount varying by source and participant.

Concerning this clone itself: Its antigen is unknown. No per-base quality is available; no much larger clone lies one base away.

From cysteine to phenylalanine, the CDR3 is 12 amino acids long. The kept DNA is CDR3 alone, 36 bases in frame from the first base. Between the V and J ends, shortened by 9 bases and 2 bases respectively, the junction contains 7 bases. As encoded in the germline V gene (reference sequence), CDR1 is MNHEY while CDR2 is SMNVEV. Collaborating institutions collected whole blood in K2EDTA tubes following their own protocols. For TCRbeta analysis, collaborator samples were shipped as frozen whole blood, as isolated PBMCs, or as DNA extracted from either sample type. The immunoSEQ Assay, a bias-controlled multiplex PCR, was used to amplify TCRbeta CDR3 regions from genomic DNA. The authors' analysis ran thus. Within the assay, amplification of reference gene primers was used to estimate how many nucleated cells each sample contained. To quantify the absolute abundance of each unique TCRbeta CDR3 rearrangement, sequence reads were collapsed and filtered. Productive Simpson clonality was computed per sample as the square root of Simpson's diversity index over productive rearrangements. The table was pulled from immuneACCESS by TCRdb, which kept in-frame rearrangements only. Such tables lose some clones; where checked, under half of the loss comes from unresolved V genes, and the rest has no known cause. V and J calls and clone size are those listed in that table; D and trimming were worked out from the DNA. The sample has about 150,000 clones on record, more than 80% of them singletons. The top ten hold roughly 15% of the sample.

The TCR was taken from a woman aged 40-49 years with acute or convalescent COVID-19. This receptor chain uses TRBV27 and TRBJ2-2; the D gene lacks a confident call. The sample consisted of peripheral blood. Read as DNA, the sequence is TGTGCCAGTGGCCACAACACCGGGGAGCTGTTTTTT. Translation gives CASGHNTGELFF.